By share, the clone carrying this T cell receptor beta chain counts as large (0.1 to 1%). Its target is not known. The data stem from a study of long-term antiretroviral therapy in people with HIV. V was pared by 4 bases and J by 11 bases, with 8 bases of the junction left unmatched. Germline-derived CDR1 and CDR2 are GTSNPN and SVGIG (reference sequence). The CDR3 length is 12 residues. immunoSEQ v3.0 was run at survey level. Sequencing aimed at roughly 35,000-55,000 T-cell genomes per sample. The method was immunoSEQ multiplex PCR; TCRdb's version includes in-frame clones alone and lacks a portion of them. The repertoire holds over 15,000 clones, with about 79% as singletons. The study used samples holding 1-10 million cryopreserved PBMC before DNA extraction. Broader study findings: An increase in diversity followed ART, yet levels stayed below transplant donor controls. Specimen acquisition occurred between the mid-2000s and the late 2010s, potentially under older ART regimens.

The material sequenced was unsorted PBMCs, taken 1.5 years before starting antiretroviral therapy. This sequence was found in a woman between 50 and 59 years old with HIV. The chain recombines TRBV30 with TRBJ1-1; 9 nucleotides agree with TRBD1. The CDR3 coding sequence is TGTGCCTGGATGTTACAGGGGGCTCTTGCTTTCTTT. The encoded protein is CAWMLQGALAFF. Supplemented by reference TRBV30 and TRBJ1-1, the full variable domain reads SQTIHQWPATLVQPVGSPLSLECTVEGTSNPNLYWYRQAAGRGLQLLFYSVGIGQISSEVPQNLSASRPQDRQFILSSKKLLLSDSGFYLCAWMLQGALAFFGQGTRLTVV.